Below, one TCR beta chain is given with its context. The antigen this receptor binds is unknown. No clone much larger than this one lies a single base away; base qualities are absent. Other DNA sequences from this sample encode an identical CDR3 as well. This entry is derived from a study of blood T cell repertoires in COVID-19 (dated by TCRdb to about 2020). Regarding the study in general: Collaborator samples came from the United States, Italy and Spain and covered acute and convalescent phases of COVID-19. The samples were drawn from the first 160 participants of the ongoing ImmuneRACE study and from some 1,300 subjects provided by 6 global collaborators. The prospective study material was composed of cDNA or gDNA derived from T cells, B-cell-depleted T cells, or PBMCs. Where available, HLA class I and class II types were obtained from metadata supplied by the sample provider rather than from assay-based typing. A freely available public database, intended as a resource for researchers studying the immune response to SARS-CoV-2, is where the repertoires were released. Nearly every sample came with metadata listing a de-identified subject ID, COVID-19 status, age in years and sex. Subjects who had been exposed to COVID-19, were actively infected with it, or had recovered from it provided the deeply sampled blood TCRbeta repertoires that made up the dataset.

TCRbeta CDR3 regions were amplified from genomic DNA by means of the immunoSEQ Assay, a bias-controlled multiplex PCR. Per the source publication's procedure: The number of nucleated cells in each sample was estimated from the amplification of reference gene primers within the assay. To quantify the absolute abundance of each unique TCRbeta CDR3 rearrangement, sequence reads were collapsed and filtered. For each sample, productive Simpson clonality was calculated as the square root of Simpson's diversity index across productive rearrangements. TCRdb took this table from immuneACCESS and kept in-frame rearrangements with V and J called. Such tables lack part of the clones; where checked against another copy, unresolved V genes explain under half of the gap, and the rest is unexplained. The DNA gave D and trimming, while V, J and clone size come from that table. This sample comprises 300,000 to 400,000 clones, approximately 85% of them detected only once. The ten top clones hold approximately 7.9% of the sample.

The germline V gene (reference sequence) yields MNHEY for CDR1 and SMNVEV for CDR2. The CDR3 spans 13 residues, from the cysteine through the phenylalanine. Solely the CDR3 DNA is kept, with 39 bases framed from the first base. V gives up 4 bases and J gives up 3 bases, and the segment between their germline ends measures 10 bases. Findings and caveats that apply to the study as a whole: The amount of clinical and demographic metadata varied by source and participant and was provided uncurated.

Each collaborating institution followed its own protocols to collect whole blood in K2EDTA tubes. Collaborator samples were shipped for TCRbeta analysis as frozen whole blood, isolated PBMCs, or DNA extracted from either sample type. Source material: peripheral blood. The clonotype was recovered from a human donor in a cohort sampled during active COVID-19. This chain joins TRBV27 to TRBJ2-7; the best D guess is TRBD1, with 6 bases matching. The sequence in DNA is TGTGCCAGCAGTTACAGGACAGACTACGAGCAGTACTTC. Its protein product is CASSYRTDYEQYF.